These 25 T cell receptor beta chains originate from one sample sequenced in a study of blood T cell repertoires in COVID-19. Profiling relied on immunoSEQ multiplex PCR, and the TCRdb table lists in-frame clones only, not all of them. This table has under 300,000 clones, roughly nine tenths appearing once. Input material: PBMCs or T cells enriched from blood (not recorded which). The source is a woman aged 45-65 years who had recovered from COVID-19.

The V call is TRBV7-9, the J call TRBJ1-4; 7 positions agree with TRBD1. The germline CDR1 and CDR2 sequences are SEHNR and FQNEAQ (reference sequence). V lost 3 bases and J lost 3; bases outside the gene matches: 10. The CDR3 runs 17 residues. As DNA, the CDR3 is TGTGCCAGCAGCTTGGCAGACAGGGCAAGGGCTAATGAAAAACTGTTTTTT. Translated: CASSLADRARANEKLFF.

J is TRBJ1-5 and V is TRBV7-2; 7 nucleotides line up with TRBD1. This CDR3 spans 15 amino acids. The germline V gene has CDR1 SGHTA and CDR2 FQGNSA. V gave up 4 bases and J gave up 2 bases; unmatched junction bases: 5. CDR3 nucleotide sequence: TGTGCCAGCAGCTCACAGGGGCTAGGCAATCAGCCCCAGCATTTT. Encoded protein: CASSSQGLGNQPQHF. The variable domain in full, completed from reference TRBV7-2 and TRBJ1-5, reads GAGVSQSPSNKVTEKGKDVELRCDPISGHTALYWYRQSLGQGLEFLIYFQGNSAPDKSGLPSDRFSAERTGGSVSTLTIQRTQQEDSAVYLCASSSQGLGNQPQHFGDGTRLSIL.

The V and J genes are TRBV7-2 and TRBJ1-1; TRBD1 is a possible D gene (5 bases). From germline, CDR1 is SGHTA and CDR2 FQGNSA. This CDR3 comprises 16 residues. V lost 5 bases and J lost 3, with 19 bases in between. Here the CDR3 reads CASSRSGRGRYTEAFF. Here the CDR3 DNA reads TGTGCCAGCAGCCGCAGTGGTAGGGGAAGATACACTGAAGCTTTCTTT.

This clone was seen a handful of times. At the DNA level, this CDR3 is encoded by other sequences in the same sample as well. The rearrangement joins TRBV5-1 to TRBJ2-1, with 11 nucleotides matching TRBD2. This CDR3 spans 16 amino acids. Germline assignment: CDR1 SGHRS and CDR2 YFSETQ. V dropped 4 bases and J dropped 7; count of bases not matched to a gene: 10. CDR3 nucleotides: TGCGCCAGCAGCCCGTTAGCGGGAGGGCCGGGAAATGAGCAGTTCTTC. Translation gives CASSPLAGGPGNEQFF.

This clone was observed a single time. This sequence joins TRBV19 and TRBJ2-7; TRBD2 aligns across 7 bases. Germline CDR1 is LNHDA and CDR2 is SQIVND (reference sequence). The CDR3 covers 16 residues. The J segment lost 4 bases and the V segment lost 3 bases, leaving 12 bases of the junction unmatched. CDR3 bases: TGTGCCAGTAGTATGATTTCGGGGGAGGGCGGATACGAGCAGTACTTC. Translated: CASSMISGEGGYEQYF.

The chain has TRBV7-2 and TRBJ2-4; maybe TRBD1 (6 bases). CDR3 length equals 14 residues. The germline V and J ends were trimmed by 1 base and 9 bases, with 13 bases remaining between them. Germline V gene lookup returns CDR1 SGHTA and CDR2 FQGNSA. The CDR3 coding sequence is TGTGCCAGCAGCTTAGGGCCAGGGGATTCCATTCAGTACTTC. Protein sequence: CASSLGPGDSIQYF.

The CDR3 DNA follows: TGCGCCAGCAGCCAGTCCGGGACAGACAATGAAAAACTGTTTTTT. Protein: CASSQSGTDNEKLFF. The gene calls are TRBV4-3 and TRBJ1-4, with 7 bases lining up with TRBD1. J lost 5 bases, V lost 3 bases, and 6 bases had no gene match. This CDR3 has 15 amino acids. Germline CDR1 and CDR2: LGHNA and YSLEER.

This clone was picked up a small number of times. The V call is TRBV4-1, the J call TRBJ2-1; 9 bases are a match to TRBD1. The germline V gene encodes CDR1 MGHRA and CDR2 YSYEKL. This CDR3 has 16 amino acids. Trimming took 2 bases from V and 10 from J; bases not matched to a gene: 12. The DNA of the CDR3 is TGCGCCAGCAGCCAACCGGGACAGGGCGTAGGGCGGGAGCAGTTCTTC. As protein: CASSQPGQGVGREQFF.

The genes are TRBV18 and TRBJ1-1, with no clear D. There are 15 residues in the CDR3. The V gene lost 3 bases and the J gene lost 5 bases, with 16 bases spanning the gap. Looked up from germline, CDR1 is KGHSH and CDR2 is LQKENI. CDR3 DNA sequence: TGTGCCAGCTCACCCCCGAGTTACCCGAGGACTGAAGCTTTCTTT. This gives the protein CASSPPSYPRTEAFF.

The V gene is TRBV7-2, the J gene TRBJ1-5; 8 bases line up with TRBD1. Germline V CDR1 and CDR2: SGHTA, FQGNSA. The CDR3 loop spans 14 amino acids. J was trimmed by 7 bases and V by 6 bases; bases with no gene match: 8. CDR3 nucleotides: TGTGCCAGCAGTAAGGGGAGGGACAGGCAGCCCCAGCATTTT. Translated: CASSKGRDRQPQHF. Combining the CDR3 with reference TRBV7-2 and TRBJ1-5 gives the whole variable domain GAGVSQSPSNKVTEKGKDVELRCDPISGHTALYWYRQSLGQGLEFLIYFQGNSAPDKSGLPSDRFSAERTGGSVSTLTIQRTQQEDSAVYLCASSKGRDRQPQHFGDGTRLSIL.

The gene calls are TRBV19 and TRBJ2-7; D possibly corresponds to TRBD2 (5 bases). The germline V and J ends were trimmed by 5 bases and 6 bases, with 23 bases remaining between them. CDR1 is LNHDA and CDR2 is SQIVND in the germline V gene (reference sequence). The CDR3 is 16 amino acids. CDR3 bases: TGTGCCAGTAGTTCTCCTCACCCGAACGGGGAAGGCGAGCAGTACTTC. Translation gives CASSSPHPNGEGEQYF.

The chain employs TRBV2 and TRBJ2-1; D not resolved. Germline V lookup: CDR1 SNHLY, CDR2 FYNNEI. With 2 bases removed from V and 0 bases from J, the gap between germline ends came to 11 bases. There are 16 residues in the CDR3. The chain's CDR3 is CASSETYLSSYNEQFF. CDR3 nucleotides: TGTGCCAGCAGTGAAACATATTTATCCTCCTACAATGAGCAGTTCTTC.

CDR3 in amino acids: CASSLRPYGYTF. The CDR3 DNA sequence: TGTGCCAGCAGTTTGCGTCCCTATGGCTACACCTTC. The gene calls are TRBV28 and TRBJ1-2; D gene uncertain. Looked up from germline, CDR1 is MDHEN and CDR2 is SYDVKM. This CDR3 contains 12 residues. The ends were cut back, 3 bases at V and 4 bases at J, with 6 bases in the middle.

This clone was counted only a few times. The gene calls are TRBV7-8 and TRBJ2-7, with 9 bases matching TRBD2. J lost 0 bases, V lost 1 base, and 1 base had no gene match. In germline, CDR1 is SGHVS, CDR2 FQNEAQ. This CDR3 spans 15 amino acids. The CDR3 region is CASSLVAGVSYEQYF. The CDR3 DNA follows: TGTGCCAGCAGCTTAGTAGCGGGGGTCTCCTACGAGCAGTACTTC.

Worth noting for this clone: A junction end diverges from the germline sequence, so it may reflect a read error. The gene calls are TRBV12-3 or TRBV12-4 and TRBJ1-2; 7 bases line up with TRBD1. The CDR3 totals 13 residues. DNA of the CDR3: TGTGCCAGCACCGTACTGTTTGGACAGGCCGTAATCTTC. Translating it yields CASTVLFGQAVIF.

This chain links TRBV7-2 with TRBJ2-3, with D unclear. The germline V gene has CDR1 SGHTA and CDR2 FQGNSA. The CDR3 totals 13 residues. Trimming stripped 4 bases from V and 6 bases from J, with 11 bases between. CDR3 loop: CASSSTHRDTQYF. As DNA, the CDR3 is TGTGCCAGCAGCTCAACGCACCGGGATACGCAGTATTTT.

This clone was seen a few times. The V and J genes are TRBV5-4 and TRBJ1-3, with D perhaps matching TRBD1 (5 bases). The CDR3 is made up of 14 amino acids. V lost 5 bases and J 3 bases, leaving 12 bases between the germline ends. Germline V CDR1 and CDR2: SGHNT, YYREEE (reference sequence). CDR3 in amino acids: CASSPDRNGNTIYF. Written as DNA, the CDR3 is TGTGCCAGCAGTCCTGACAGAAATGGAAACACCATATATTTT.

This clone was detected once. CDR3 residues: CASSGLDLMNTEAFF. The CDR3 DNA sequence: TGTGCCAGCAGTGGACTCGATTTAATGAACACTGAAGCTTTCTTT. The rearrangement links TRBV25-1 to TRBJ1-1; the D is unclear. The CDR3 extends over 15 amino acids. The ends were cut back, 4 bases at V and 0 bases at J, with 12 bases in the middle. Per the germline V gene, CDR1 is MGHDK and CDR2 is SYGVNS.

The J gene is TRBJ1-1, the V gene TRBV7-9; 9 bases are shared with TRBD1. Germline trimming cut 4 bases from V and 3 bases from J; bases unmatched to any gene: 3. This CDR3 has 14 amino acids. Germline CDR1 SEHNR, CDR2 FQNEAQ (reference sequence). CDR3 in DNA: TGTGCCAGCAGCTCGGGACAGGGTCACACTGAAGCTTTCTTT. Protein: CASSSGQGHTEAFF.

A word on this clone: Other DNA sequences in this specimen translate into the identical CDR3. This sequence joins TRBV28 and TRBJ1-2; no firm D call. This CDR3 comprises 12 residues. The ends were cut back, 3 bases at V and 4 bases at J, with 6 bases in the middle. CDR1 MDHEN and CDR2 SYDVKM come from the germline V gene. CDR3 amino acids: CASSFSGYGYTF. Written as DNA, the CDR3 is TGTGCCAGCAGTTTTAGTGGCTATGGCTACACCTTC.

The chain uses TRBV2 and TRBJ1-5; 7 bases line up with TRBD1. This CDR3 comprises 15 residues. V lost 6 bases, J lost 7 bases, and 12 bases stayed unmatched. The V gene's germline CDR1 is SNHLY and CDR2 FYNNEI. CDR3 bases: TGTGCCAGCAGCTTTGACAGGGCGGGCGACCAGCCCCAGCATTTT. Translating it yields CASSFDRAGDQPQHF. Full variable domain (rest looked up from reference TRBV2 and TRBJ1-5): EPEVTQTPSHQVTQMGQEVILRCVPISNHLYFYWYRQILGQKVEFLVSFYNNEISEKSEIFDDQFSVERPDGSNFTLKIRSTKLEDSAMYFCASSFDRAGDQPQHFGDGTRLSIL.

CDR3 loop: CASSLDRAQPQHF. CDR3 nucleotides: TGTGCCAGCAGTTTGGACAGGGCTCAGCCCCAGCATTTT. This chain joins TRBV28 and TRBJ1-5; 8 bases fit TRBD1. This CDR3 region has 13 residues. Germline CDR1 reads MDHEN; CDR2 reads SYDVKM. The V segment lost 3 bases and the J segment 6 bases; nucleotides outside the gene matches: 1.

The rearrangement uses TRBV30 and TRBJ1-2; TRBD1 agrees at 7 bases. The germline V gene has CDR1 GTSNPN and CDR2 SVGIG (reference sequence). Unmatched junction bases numbered 11, after V lost 3 bases and J lost 7 bases. CDR3 length: 14 residues. CDR3 sequence: CAWRGQGGSGGYTF. In DNA form, the CDR3 reads TGTGCCTGGAGAGGGCAGGGGGGCAGCGGTGGCTACACCTTC.

The V and J genes are TRBV4-1 and TRBJ1-2, with D maybe TRBD1 (6 bases). Germline V gene sequence: CDR1 MGHRA, CDR2 YSYEKL. Trimming shortened V by 2 bases and J by 0 bases, and 13 bases separated the two germline ends. The CDR3 loop spans 16 amino acids. In DNA, the CDR3 is TGCGCCAGCAGCCAATCTCTGACAGGAACTAACTATGGCTACACCTTC. As protein: CASSQSLTGTNYGYTF.

This sequence joins TRBV7-2 and TRBJ2-3; D is unresolved. Per germline, CDR1 SGHTA and CDR2 FQGNSA. This CDR3 spans 17 amino acids. Trimming stripped 1 base from V and 3 bases from J, with 17 bases between. The chain's CDR3 is CASSLDQRTLGTDTQYF. The CDR3 DNA is TGTGCCAGCAGCTTAGATCAGCGAACCCTGGGTACAGATACGCAGTATTTT.